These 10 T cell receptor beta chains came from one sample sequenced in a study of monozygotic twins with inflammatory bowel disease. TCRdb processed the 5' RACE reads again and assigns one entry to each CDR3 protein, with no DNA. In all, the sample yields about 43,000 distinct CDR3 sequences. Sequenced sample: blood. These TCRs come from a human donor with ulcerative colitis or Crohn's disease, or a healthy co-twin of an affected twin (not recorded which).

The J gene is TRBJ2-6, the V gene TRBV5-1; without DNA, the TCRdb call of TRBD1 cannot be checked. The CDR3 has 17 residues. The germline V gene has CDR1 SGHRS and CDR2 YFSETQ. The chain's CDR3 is CASSFTGSRSGANVLTF.

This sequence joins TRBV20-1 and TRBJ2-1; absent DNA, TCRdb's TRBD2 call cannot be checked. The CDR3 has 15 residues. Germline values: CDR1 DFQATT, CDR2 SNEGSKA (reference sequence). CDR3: CSAGETSGRPEWQFF.

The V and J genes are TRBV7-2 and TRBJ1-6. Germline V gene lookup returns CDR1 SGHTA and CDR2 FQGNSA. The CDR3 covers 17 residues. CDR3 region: CASSPRVSGSYNSPLHF.

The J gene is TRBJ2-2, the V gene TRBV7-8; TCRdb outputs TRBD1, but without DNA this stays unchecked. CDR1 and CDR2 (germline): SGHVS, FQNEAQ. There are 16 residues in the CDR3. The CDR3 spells CASSSLDRGNTGELFF.

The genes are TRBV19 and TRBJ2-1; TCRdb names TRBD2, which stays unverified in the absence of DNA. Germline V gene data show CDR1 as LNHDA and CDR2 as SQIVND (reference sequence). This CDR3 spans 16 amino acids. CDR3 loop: CASSIVASVSYNEQFF.

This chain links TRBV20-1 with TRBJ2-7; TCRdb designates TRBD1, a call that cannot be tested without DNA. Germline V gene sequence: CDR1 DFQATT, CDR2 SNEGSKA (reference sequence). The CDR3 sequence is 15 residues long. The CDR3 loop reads CSARRLQGTGYEQYF.

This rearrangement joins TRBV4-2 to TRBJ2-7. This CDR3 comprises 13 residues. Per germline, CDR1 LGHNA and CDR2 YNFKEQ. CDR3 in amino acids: CASSQAGSYEQYF.

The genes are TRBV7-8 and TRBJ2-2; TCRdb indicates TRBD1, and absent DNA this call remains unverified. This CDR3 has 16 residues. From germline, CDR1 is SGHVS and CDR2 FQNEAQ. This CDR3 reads CASSLGGGVNTGELFF.

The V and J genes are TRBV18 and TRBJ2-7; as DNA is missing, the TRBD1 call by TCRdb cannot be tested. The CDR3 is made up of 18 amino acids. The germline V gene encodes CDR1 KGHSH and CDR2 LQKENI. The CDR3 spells CASSQVSGGGFNRYEQYF.

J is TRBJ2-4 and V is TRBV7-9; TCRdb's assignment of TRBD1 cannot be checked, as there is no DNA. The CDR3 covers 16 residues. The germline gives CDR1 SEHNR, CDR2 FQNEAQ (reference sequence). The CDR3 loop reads CASSLERGVAKNIQYF.